The 21 T cell receptor beta chains in this list originate from one sample, sequenced in a study of T cell responses to AZD1222 COVID-19 vaccine. TCRdb's table, derived via immunoSEQ multiplex PCR, lists solely in-frame clones and lacks some. The sample has around 100,000 clones, about 88% seen once. Material: peripheral blood, obtained on day 0 of AZD1222 vaccination. The receptors derive from an adult in good health.

V gene TRBV12-3 or TRBV12-4 combines with J gene TRBJ2-7; 7 positions match TRBD2. Unmatched junction bases numbered 4, after V lost 5 bases and J lost 3 bases. The CDR3 extends over 13 amino acids. CDR3 sequence: CASSLRGVYEQYF. The CDR3 coding sequence is TGTGCCAGCAGTCTCCGGGGGGTCTACGAGCAGTACTTC.

This chain joins TRBV12-3 or TRBV12-4 and TRBJ1-4; TRBD1 agrees at 9 bases. The CDR3 consists of 12 residues. V lost 5 bases to trimming and J lost 8 bases; unmatched junction nucleotides: 0. The CDR3 is CASSGTGEKLFF. The CDR3 DNA reads as TGTGCCAGCAGTGGGACAGGGGAAAAACTGTTTTTT.

This rearrangement joins TRBV2 to TRBJ1-4, with 9 bases identical to TRBD1. With 6 bases clipped from V and 3 bases from J, the junction kept 11 bases outside the gene matches. The germline V gene has CDR1 SNHLY and CDR2 FYNNEI. The CDR3 is 17 residues long. CDR3 residues: CASSQSYRGLANEKLFF. The CDR3 DNA follows: TGTGCCAGCAGCCAATCGTACAGGGGGCTGGCTAATGAAAAACTGTTTTTT.

In this sample, this clone turned up once. The chain uses TRBV7-2 and TRBJ1-5, with TRBD1 as a possible D gene (6 bases). The CDR3 consists of 17 residues. The germline CDR1 and CDR2 sequences are SGHTA and FQGNSA. Trimming removed 1 base at V and 6 bases at J, with 19 bases between. CDR3 sequence (DNA): TGTGCCAGCAGCTTAGGGCAGGGGTTAGTTTATAGTCAGCCCCAGCATTTT. It translates to CASSLGQGLVYSQPQHF.

The rearrangement joins TRBV6-2 or TRBV6-3 to TRBJ2-5, with 10 bases lining up with TRBD2. The J segment lost 4 bases and the V segment lost 5 bases, leaving 7 bases of the junction unmatched. The length of the CDR3 is 15 residues. Germline values: CDR1 MNHEY, CDR2 SVGEGT. CDR3 in amino acids: CASSTIAGGPETQYF. The CDR3 DNA is TGTGCCAGCAGTACTATAGCGGGAGGCCCAGAGACCCAGTACTTC.

This chain joins TRBV7-9 and TRBJ2-7; D might be TRBD2 (6 bases). Trimming took off 5 bases at V and 7 bases at J, with 18 bases between the two ends. The V gene's germline CDR1 is SEHNR and CDR2 FQNEAQ (reference sequence). CDR3 size: 14 residues. DNA of the CDR3: TGTGCCAGCAGCCCCGACGGGGGACTGTTTGAGCAGTACTTC. Its protein is CASSPDGGLFEQYF.

This clone was seen a few times. V gene TRBV7-8 combines with J gene TRBJ1-3; 7 bases align to TRBD1. Looked up from germline, CDR1 is SGHVS and CDR2 is FQNEAQ. The CDR3 runs 18 residues. Trimming took 5 bases from V and 4 from J; bases not matched to a gene: 17. The CDR3 loop is CASSRGYRGRGRGNTIYF. The CDR3 coding sequence is TGTGCCAGCAGCCGAGGTTATAGGGGGCGCGGGCGCGGAAACACCATATATTTT.

J is TRBJ2-7 and V is TRBV7-9; weak D call: TRBD2 (5 bases). The CDR3 runs to 14 residues. V lost 4 bases and J lost 3, with 13 bases in between. Germline lookup yields CDR1 SEHNR and CDR2 FQNEAQ (reference sequence). CDR3 region: CASSYAGGYYEQYF. DNA for the CDR3: TGTGCCAGCAGCTACGCAGGCGGGTACTACGAGCAGTACTTC.

V usage is TRBV5-1 and J usage is TRBJ2-7; no firm D call. The CDR3 consists of 13 residues. Looked up from germline, CDR1 is SGHRS and CDR2 is YFSETQ. Trimming stripped 4 bases from V and 5 bases from J, with 13 bases between. The CDR3 loop is CASSPVGRDEQYF. The CDR3 DNA reads as TGCGCCAGCAGCCCGGTCGGTAGGGACGAGCAGTACTTC.

The rearrangement uses TRBV7-3 and TRBJ1-4; no clear D. Germline assignment: CDR1 SGHTA and CDR2 FQGTGA. Trimming left V 1 base short and J 5 bases short, with 5 bases between. This CDR3 spans 13 amino acids. Written as DNA, the CDR3 is TGTGCCAGCAGCTTAAATGAAAATGAAAAACTGTTTTTT. Its translation: CASSLNENEKLFF.

This chain uses TRBV3-1 (or the pseudogene TRBV3-2) with TRBJ1-1; TRBD1 agrees at 9 bases. This CDR3 contains 14 residues. From germline, CDR1 is LGHDT and CDR2 YNNKEL (reference sequence). With V trimmed by 2 bases and J by 8 bases, 6 bases remained unmatched. The CDR3 is CASSQTWTGVEAFF. The DNA of the CDR3 is TGTGCCAGCAGCCAAACGTGGACAGGGGTAGAAGCTTTCTTT.

V usage is TRBV5-1 and J usage is TRBJ1-1; possibly TRBD1 for D (5 bases). Germline CDR1 reads SGHRS; CDR2 reads YFSETQ. The CDR3 consists of 13 residues. Between the trimmed V and J ends, which lost 4 bases and 7 bases, there was a span of 14 bases. CDR3 DNA: TGCGCCAGCAGCGGAGGGACCGGAGGTGAAGCTTTCTTT. Protein: CASSGGTGGEAFF.

The gene calls are TRBV28 and TRBJ2-1; TRBD2 agrees at 9 bases. The J segment lost 5 bases and the V segment lost 6 bases, leaving 17 bases of the junction unmatched. The CDR3 has 18 amino acids. Germline V gene lookup returns CDR1 MDHEN and CDR2 SYDVKM. The CDR3 region has the DNA TGTGCCAGCAGGCTGGCGGGGGGGCTCGTTTCCCCTGACAATGAGCAGTTCTTC. Translation: CASRLAGGLVSPDNEQFF.

This chain's CDR3 is CASSKLSWDSNQPQHF. The CDR3 DNA follows: TGTGCCAGTAGTAAATTAAGCTGGGATAGCAATCAGCCCCAGCATTTT. The chain carries TRBV19 and TRBJ1-5, with no clear D. Germline-derived CDR1 and CDR2 are LNHDA and SQIVND (reference sequence). Trimming removed 4 bases from V and 0 bases from J, with 13 bases in between. This CDR3 is built from 16 residues.

The V and J genes are TRBV10-1 and TRBJ1-2; D is undetermined. CDR1 and CDR2 from the germline V gene are WNHNN and SYGVQD (reference sequence). V was pared by 1 base and J by 6 bases, with 21 bases between. The CDR3 length is 17 residues. CDR3 DNA: TGCGCCAGCAGTGAGTATCGGAGGAAACCCATGAGTCATGGCTACACCTTC. Residues: CASSEYRRKPMSHGYTF.

J is TRBJ1-1 and V is TRBV10-3; no clear D gene. This CDR3 contains 14 residues. V was pared by 10 bases and J by 6 bases, with 21 bases between. CDR1 is ENHRY, CDR2 SYGVKD, per germline. CDR3 sequence: CATHQKELSAEAFF. In DNA, the CDR3 is TGTGCCACCCACCAGAAAGAACTATCGGCTGAAGCTTTCTTT.

The chain couples TRBV7-6 to TRBJ2-3, with 10 positions matching TRBD2. The CDR3 totals 18 residues. After removal of 0 bases from V and 0 bases from J, the junction contained 6 bases not matched to a gene. The germline gives CDR1 SGHVS, CDR2 FNYEAQ. The CDR3 DNA sequence: TGTGCCAGCAGCTTAGCTCCTAGCGGGAGTGTTAGCACAGATACGCAGTATTTT. Translation gives CASSLAPSGSVSTDTQYF.

This clone has just one count. This chain joins TRBV5-4 and TRBJ2-7, with D possibly TRBD1 on 5 matching bases. The ends were cut back, 0 bases at V and 0 bases at J, with 10 bases in the middle. Germline CDR1 is SGHNT and CDR2 is YYREEE (reference sequence). The CDR3 is made up of 15 amino acids. The CDR3 DNA follows: TGTGCCAGCAGCTTGGGGGGCAGCGTCTCCTACGAGCAGTACTTC. Amino acid sequence: CASSLGGSVSYEQYF.

The rearrangement joins TRBV28 to TRBJ2-1, with D possibly being TRBD1 or TRBD2 (5 bases each). CDR1 and CDR2 from the germline V gene are MDHEN and SYDVKM. This CDR3 spans 15 amino acids. V shed 6 bases and J shed 7 bases, with 19 bases lying between them. The CDR3 DNA reads as TGTGCCAGCAGCCCCCCAACCGGGGCGAGGAATGAGCAGTTCTTC. Translated, it gives CASSPPTGARNEQFF.

The rearrangement links TRBV7-2 to TRBJ2-3; tentative D call: TRBD1 (6 bases). From germline, CDR1 is SGHTA and CDR2 FQGNSA. With 1 base removed from V and 4 bases from J, the gap between germline ends came to 12 bases. The CDR3 consists of 15 residues. Here the CDR3 DNA reads TGTGCCAGCAGCTTAGTGGGGGCTTGGGCAGATACGCAGTATTTT. Encoded protein: CASSLVGAWADTQYF.

The chain links TRBV4-3 to TRBJ1-2, with no clear D. Deletions cut 0 bases from V and 0 bases from J, with 8 bases between. The CDR3 loop spans 15 amino acids. CDR1 LGHNA and CDR2 YSLEER come from the germline V gene. CDR3: CASSQDLRTNYGYTF. The CDR3 nucleotides read TGCGCCAGCAGCCAAGATCTCAGGACTAACTATGGCTACACCTTC.